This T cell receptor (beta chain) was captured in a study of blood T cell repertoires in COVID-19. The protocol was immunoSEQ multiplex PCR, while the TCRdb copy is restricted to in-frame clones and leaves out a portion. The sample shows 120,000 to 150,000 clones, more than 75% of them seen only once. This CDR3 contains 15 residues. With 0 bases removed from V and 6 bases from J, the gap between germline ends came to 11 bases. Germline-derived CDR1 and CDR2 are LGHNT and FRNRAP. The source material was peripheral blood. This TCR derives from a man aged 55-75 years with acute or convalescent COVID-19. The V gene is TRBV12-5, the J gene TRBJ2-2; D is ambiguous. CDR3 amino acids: CASGLVRMQSGELFF. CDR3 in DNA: TGTGCTAGTGGTTTGGTGCGGATGCAGTCCGGGGAGCTGTTTTTT. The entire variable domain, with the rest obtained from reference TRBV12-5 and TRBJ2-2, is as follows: DARVTQTPRHKVTEMGQEVTMRCQPILGHNTVFWYRQTMMQGLELLAYFRNRAPLDDSGMPKDRFSAEMPDATLATLKIQPSEPRDSAVYFCASGLVRMQSGELFFGEGSRLTVL.